The T cell receptor (beta chain) described here comes from a study of blood T cell repertoires in COVID-19. This CDR3 is built from 14 residues. Per the germline V gene, CDR1 is LNHDA and CDR2 is SQIVND (reference sequence). Trimming took 2 bases from V and 1 from J, leaving 9 bases between them. Sequenced by immunoSEQ multiplex PCR; TCRdb stores in-frame clones only, minus some. The table lists about 250,000 clones, about 86% of them singletons. With regard to this clone: This same CDR3 is encoded by further DNA sequences in the sample.

The sequence came from a man aged 50 to 59 with active or convalescent COVID-19. This chain connects TRBV19 to TRBJ2-7; weak D call: TRBD1 (6 bases). The material sequenced was peripheral blood. The DNA of the CDR3 is TGTGCCAGTAGTATACTCGGACAGTCCTACGAGCAGTACTTC. Its protein product is CASSILGQSYEQYF.